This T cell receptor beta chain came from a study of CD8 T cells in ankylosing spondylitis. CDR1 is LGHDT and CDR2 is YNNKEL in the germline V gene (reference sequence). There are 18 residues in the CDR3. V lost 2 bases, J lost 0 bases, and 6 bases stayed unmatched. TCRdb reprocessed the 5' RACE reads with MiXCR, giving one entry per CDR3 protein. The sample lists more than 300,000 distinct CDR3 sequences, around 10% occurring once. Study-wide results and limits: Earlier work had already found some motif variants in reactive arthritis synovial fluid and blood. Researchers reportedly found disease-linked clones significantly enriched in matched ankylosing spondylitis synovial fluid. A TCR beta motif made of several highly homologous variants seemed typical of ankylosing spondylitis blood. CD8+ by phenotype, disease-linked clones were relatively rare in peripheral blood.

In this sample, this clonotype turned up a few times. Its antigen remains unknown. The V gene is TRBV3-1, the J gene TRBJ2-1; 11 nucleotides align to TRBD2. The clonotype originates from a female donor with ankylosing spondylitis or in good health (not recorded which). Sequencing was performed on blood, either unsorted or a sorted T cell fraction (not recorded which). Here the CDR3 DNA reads TGTGCCAGCAGCCAAACTAGCGGGGGTGCCAGCTCCTACAATGAGCAGTTCTTC. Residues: CASSQTSGGASSYNEQFF.